One and the same sample provided the 31 T cell receptor beta chains below, sequenced in a study of blood T cell repertoires in COVID-19. Profiling relied on immunoSEQ multiplex PCR, and the TCRdb table lists in-frame clones only, not all of them. Of about 180,000 clones in the sample, roughly four fifths are singletons; the top ten hold 6% to 8.5%. The sample consisted of peripheral blood. The receptors stem from a woman between 65 and 79 years old with COVID-19, enrolled during active disease.

This clone was counted only a few times. V and J are TRBV2 and TRBJ1-1; D not certain. V was clipped by 4 bases and J by 4 bases, with 13 bases between them. This CDR3 is built from 14 residues. Germline CDR1 SNHLY, CDR2 FYNNEI. The DNA for the CDR3 is TGTGCCAGCAGTGCAGCGGCGGGAGCCACTGAAGCTTTCTTT. It translates to CASSAAAGATEAFF.

About this clone: Other DNA sequences in this sample translate to the same CDR3. This chain uses TRBV6-2 or TRBV6-3 with TRBJ2-1; D may be TRBD2 (5 bases). Germline V gives CDR1 MNHEY, CDR2 SVGEGT. The CDR3 is 12 amino acids. V lost 6 bases to trimming and J lost 4 bases, with 7 bases between them. The CDR3 here is CASSRGYNEQFF. The CDR3 coding sequence is TGTGCCAGCAGCCGAGGGTACAATGAGCAGTTCTTC.

This chain uses TRBV28 with TRBJ1-2; D uncertain. CDR3 length: 12 residues. Germline V gene sequence: CDR1 MDHEN, CDR2 SYDVKM. Deletions cut 6 bases from V and 8 bases from J, with 13 bases between. The CDR3 is CASRFSGRGYTF. The CDR3 nucleotides read TGTGCCAGCAGGTTTAGCGGGAGAGGCTACACCTTC.

This clone was counted a few times. The chain couples TRBV9 to TRBJ2-2; 11 bases fit TRBD2. CDR1 and CDR2 from the germline V gene are SGDLS and YYNGEE. Trimming cost V 3 bases and J 8 bases; bases outside gene matches: 12. The CDR3 is 17 amino acids. CDR3 residues: CASSAVGLAARGGELFF. The CDR3 nucleotides are TGTGCCAGCAGCGCCGTGGGACTAGCGGCACGAGGGGGGGAGCTGTTTTTT. Combining the CDR3 with reference TRBV9 and TRBJ2-2 gives the whole variable domain DSGVTQTPKHLITATGQRVTLRCSPRSGDLSVYWYQQSLDQGLQFLIQYYNGEERAKGNILERFSAQQFPDLHSELNLSSLELGDSALYFCASSAVGLAARGGELFFGEGSRLTVL.

The chain uses TRBV11-2 and TRBJ1-1, with D possibly matching TRBD1 (5 bases). This CDR3 is built from 14 residues. Germline loops: CDR1 SGHAT, CDR2 FQNNGV. V dropped 1 base and J dropped 1 base, with 7 bases sitting between them. The chain's CDR3 is CASSLAGENTEAFF. Here the CDR3 DNA reads TGTGCCAGCAGCTTAGCGGGGGAGAACACTGAAGCTTTCTTT.

The CDR3 region has the DNA TGTGCCAGTAGTACGTTCAGGGGGAGGACCGGGGAGCTGTTTTTT. It is translated as CASSTFRGRTGELFF. The V and J genes are TRBV19 and TRBJ2-2, with D perhaps TRBD1 (7 bases). The length of the CDR3 is 15 residues. The germline CDR1 and CDR2 sequences are LNHDA and SQIVND (reference sequence). Trimming stripped 4 bases from V and 5 bases from J, with 14 bases between. Supplemented by reference TRBV19 and TRBJ2-2, the full variable domain reads DGGITQSPKYLFRKEGQNVTLSCEQNLNHDAMYWYRQDPGQGLRLIYYSQIVNDFQKGDIAEGYSVSREKKESFPLTVTSAQKNPTAFYLCASSTFRGRTGELFFGEGSRLTVL.

The V call is TRBV5-1, the J call TRBJ2-2, with 9 bases lining up with TRBD1. V shed 0 bases, J shed 5 bases, and the junction held 14 bases outside the gene matches. Per germline, CDR1 SGHRS and CDR2 YFSETQ. This CDR3 comprises 19 residues. CDR3 in amino acids: CASSLARSLGQGITGELFF. The DNA for the CDR3 is TGCGCCAGCAGCTTGGCCCGAAGTTTGGGACAGGGAATAACCGGGGAGCTGTTTTTT. Drawing the rest from reference TRBV5-1 and TRBJ2-2, the complete variable domain is KAGVTQTPRYLIKTRGQQVTLSCSPISGHRSVSWYQQTPGQGLQFLFEYFSETQRNKGNFPGRFSGRQFSNSRSEMNVSTLELGDSALYLCASSLARSLGQGITGELFFGEGSRLTVL.

This clone was detected once. The J gene is TRBJ1-5, the V gene TRBV5-6; weak D call: TRBD1 (5 bases). The ends were cut back, 0 bases at V and 5 bases at J, with 12 bases in the middle. The germline V gene encodes CDR1 SGHDT and CDR2 YYEEEE. This CDR3 has 15 residues. CDR3 coding DNA: TGTGCCAGCAGCTTGGGACAGACAGTGCATCAGCCCCAGCATTTT. Its translation: CASSLGQTVHQPQHF.

V gene TRBV18 combines with J gene TRBJ2-3; tentative D call: TRBD1 (5 bases). Germline V gene data show CDR1 as KGHSH and CDR2 as LQKENI. This CDR3 has 16 residues. Trimming shortened V by 2 bases and J by 2 bases, and 14 bases separated the two germline ends. CDR3 protein: CASSPFMAGNTDTQYF. CDR3 in DNA: TGTGCCAGCTCACCATTCATGGCAGGGAACACAGATACGCAGTATTTT.

V usage is TRBV2 and J usage is TRBJ2-7; TRBD1 agrees at 8 bases. The CDR3 loop spans 14 amino acids. The germline V gene has CDR1 SNHLY and CDR2 FYNNEI. The ends lost 3 bases at V and 2 bases at J; junction bases unmatched: 3. In DNA, the CDR3 is TGTGCCAGCAGTGAGGACAGGGTCGCCTACGAGCAGTACTTC. The encoded protein is CASSEDRVAYEQYF. Full variable domain (missing parts from reference TRBV2 and TRBJ2-7): EPEVTQTPSHQVTQMGQEVILRCVPISNHLYFYWYRQILGQKVEFLVSFYNNEISEKSEIFDDQFSVERPDGSNFTLKIRSTKLEDSAMYFCASSEDRVAYEQYFGPGTRLTVT.

The chain couples TRBV29-1 to TRBJ2-5, with a tentative D call TRBD2 (5 bases). Trimming pared 4 bases from V and 6 bases from J, leaving 12 bases between. The V gene's germline CDR1 is SQVTM and CDR2 ANQGSEA. The CDR3 spans 12 residues. The CDR3 spells CSVGLALKTQYF. CDR3 nucleotides: TGCAGCGTTGGGTTAGCGTTGAAGACCCAGTACTTC.

The V and J genes are TRBV7-2 and TRBJ1-5; D gene unclear. The CDR3 contains 16 residues. Germline CDR1 reads SGHTA; CDR2 reads FQGNSA. Trimming cost V 1 base and J 3 bases, with 13 bases left between them. The CDR3 loop reads CASSLGSTEVNQPQHF. CDR3 in DNA: TGTGCCAGCAGCTTAGGTTCCACGGAGGTCAATCAGCCCCAGCATTTT.

V is TRBV30 and J is TRBJ1-2, with D maybe TRBD1 (5 bases). Germline CDR1 and CDR2: GTSNPN and SVGIG (reference sequence). The CDR3 is 14 amino acids. The V and J ends lost 5 bases and 0 bases respectively, with 13 bases between them. The CDR3 sequence: CAWGTGVSNYGYTF. As DNA, the CDR3 is TGTGCCTGGGGTACAGGAGTATCTAACTATGGCTACACCTTC.

The chain joins TRBV7-2 to TRBJ1-4, with D uncertain. Germline lookup yields CDR1 SGHTA and CDR2 FQGNSA. Between the trimmed V and J ends, which lost 2 bases and 2 bases, there was a span of 3 bases. This CDR3 spans 13 amino acids. The CDR3 protein is CASSLRTNEKLFF. Written as DNA, the CDR3 is TGTGCCAGCAGCTTACGGACTAATGAAAAACTGTTTTTT.

This chain joins TRBV28 and TRBJ2-1; 12 nucleotides match TRBD2. CDR1 is MDHEN and CDR2 is SYDVKM in the germline V gene. The CDR3 runs 18 residues. V lost 5 bases, J lost 0 bases, and 8 bases stayed unmatched. DNA of the CDR3: TGTGCCAGCAGTCTGATTGGACTAGCGGGGAGCTCCTACAATGAGCAGTTCTTC. Translated, it gives CASSLIGLAGSSYNEQFF.

This clone occurred once. The chain has TRBV5-4 and TRBJ2-2, with 9 bases matching TRBD1. V lost 0 bases to trimming and J lost 1 base; unmatched junction nucleotides: 4. This CDR3 region has 17 residues. Germline CDR1 is SGHNT and CDR2 is YYREEE (reference sequence). The CDR3 region has the DNA TGTGCCAGCAGCTTGGCCCAGGACAGGGGGAACACCGGGGAGCTGTTTTTT. Protein product: CASSLAQDRGNTGELFF.

V is TRBV13 and J is TRBJ2-3; TRBD1 might be the D (5 bases). Germline V gives CDR1 PRHDT, CDR2 FYEKMQ (reference sequence). This CDR3 is 13 amino acids long. Trimming removed 1 base at V and 7 bases at J, with 9 bases between. The CDR3 DNA is TGTGCCAGCAGCTTAGTGGGGCTGTATACGCAGTATTTT. As protein: CASSLVGLYTQYF.

This chain connects TRBV6-5 to TRBJ1-1; 8 bases map to TRBD1. Germline-derived CDR1 and CDR2 are MNHEY and SVGAGI. CDR3 length: 11 residues. The trim removed 6 bases at V and 8 bases at J, leaving 2 bases unmatched. CDR3 region: CASRGDREAFF. CDR3 in DNA: TGTGCCAGCAGGGGGGACAGGGAAGCTTTCTTT.

The gene calls are TRBV5-4 and TRBJ2-1; 11 bases match TRBD2. Trimming took 4 bases from V and 2 from J; bases not matched to a gene: 2. There are 15 residues in the CDR3. The germline CDR1 and CDR2 sequences are SGHNT and YYREEE (reference sequence). Here the CDR3 reads CASSPGLAAYNEQFF. CDR3 coding DNA: TGTGCCAGCAGCCCGGGACTAGCGGCCTACAATGAGCAGTTCTTC.

The rearrangement joins TRBV18 to TRBJ2-7, with D tentatively TRBD1 (5 bases). V gave up 2 bases and J gave up 3 bases, with 8 bases separating them. This CDR3 contains 13 residues. Germline-derived CDR1 and CDR2 are KGHSH and LQKENI. The CDR3 here is CASSPAQGYEQYF. Written as DNA, the CDR3 is TGTGCCAGCTCACCAGCCCAGGGCTACGAGCAGTACTTC.

The V call is TRBV25-1, the J call TRBJ2-1; possible D gene TRBD2, 6 bases. Germline V gene data show CDR1 as MGHDK and CDR2 as SYGVNS. The V end lost 3 bases, the J end lost 6 bases, and 12 bases lay between the germline ends. This CDR3 is 14 amino acids long. The CDR3 sequence is CASSDAGSLNEQFF. The CDR3 nucleotides are TGTGCCAGCAGTGACGCGGGATCGCTCAATGAGCAGTTCTTC.

The chain links TRBV6-5 to TRBJ1-5, with 7 bases that match TRBD1. CDR1 MNHEY and CDR2 SVGAGI come from the germline V gene. CDR3 size: 13 residues. The ends lost 8 bases at V and 7 bases at J; junction bases unmatched: 8. CDR3 amino acids: CASRATGNQPQHF. The CDR3 region has the DNA TGTGCCAGCCGAGCGACAGGGAACCAGCCCCAGCATTTT.

The chain is built from TRBV7-2 and TRBJ2-1; D is undetermined. Germline CDR1 SGHTA, CDR2 FQGNSA. V was cut by 6 bases and J by 0 bases, with 9 bases left in between. The CDR3 is made up of 14 amino acids. CDR3 DNA: TGTGCCAGCAGACCCGATAGCTCCTACAATGAGCAGTTCTTC. This gives the protein CASRPDSSYNEQFF. The variable domain in full, with the rest retrieved from reference TRBV7-2 and TRBJ2-1, is GAGVSQSPSNKVTEKGKDVELRCDPISGHTALYWYRQSLGQGLEFLIYFQGNSAPDKSGLPSDRFSAERTGGSVSTLTIQRTQQEDSAVYLCASRPDSSYNEQFFGPGTRLTVL.

This chain uses TRBV28 with TRBJ2-3, with D possibly being TRBD2 (5 bases). The germline gives CDR1 MDHEN, CDR2 SYDVKM. The CDR3 consists of 14 residues. Trimming cost V 8 bases and J 7 bases, with 19 bases left between them. Here the CDR3 reads CASSNGLSRNTQYF. The CDR3 DNA is TGTGCCAGCTCAAACGGACTGAGTAGAAATACGCAGTATTTT.

The V gene is TRBV25-1, the J gene TRBJ1-4, with TRBD1 matching 10 bases. In germline, CDR1 is MGHDK, CDR2 SYGVNS. The CDR3 is 14 residues long. With 6 bases clipped from V and 5 bases from J, the junction kept 3 bases outside the gene matches. The CDR3 DNA is TGTGCCAGCAGGCCGGGACAGGGGAATGAAAAACTGTTTTTT. As protein: CASRPGQGNEKLFF.

This clone was recorded only once. The chain joins TRBV24-1 to TRBJ2-7, with 7 nucleotides matching TRBD1. V shed 0 bases and J 4 bases; nucleotides not matched to a gene: 8. Germline V gene data show CDR1 as KGHDR and CDR2 as SFDVKD. There are 16 residues in the CDR3. For the CDR3, the DNA is TGTGCCACCAGTGATTTGCTACAGGGGCCCCAGTACGAGCAGTACTTC. Its translation is CATSDLLQGPQYEQYF.

The chain uses TRBV28 and TRBJ2-3; 8 bases match TRBD2. Trimming removed 5 bases from V and 0 bases from J; junction bases left unmatched: 16. The CDR3 has 19 residues. CDR1 is MDHEN, CDR2 SYDVKM, per germline. The CDR3 loop reads CASSPRGASGGGSTDTQYF. The CDR3 nucleotides read TGTGCCAGCAGTCCCAGGGGTGCCTCGGGCGGGGGGAGCACAGATACGCAGTATTTT.

The chain employs TRBV9 and TRBJ2-1, with a weak D call TRBD2 (5 bases). The CDR3 runs to 13 residues. Germline V gene sequence: CDR1 SGDLS, CDR2 YYNGEE. V was clipped by 7 bases and J by 8 bases, with 16 bases between them. The CDR3 protein is CASEGSSLDEQFF. The CDR3 DNA is TGTGCCAGCGAGGGCTCCTCGTTGGATGAGCAGTTCTTC.

The chain employs TRBV9 and TRBJ1-2; 8 nucleotides agree with TRBD1. Per germline, CDR1 SGDLS and CDR2 YYNGEE. This CDR3 is 15 amino acids long. Trimming cost V 3 bases and J 5 bases; bases outside gene matches: 9. The CDR3 bases are TGTGCCAGCAGCGCAGCCGTACAGGGGGAGTATGGCTACACCTTC. Translating gives CASSAAVQGEYGYTF. Using reference TRBV9 and TRBJ1-2 for the parts outside the CDR3, the full variable domain is DSGVTQTPKHLITATGQRVTLRCSPRSGDLSVYWYQQSLDQGLQFLIQYYNGEERAKGNILERFSAQQFPDLHSELNLSSLELGDSALYFCASSAAVQGEYGYTFGSGTRLTVV.

The genes are TRBV7-9 and TRBJ2-3; TRBD2 aligns across 9 bases. CDR3 length: 12 residues. Germline V gene data show CDR1 as SEHNR and CDR2 as FQNEAQ (reference sequence). Unmatched junction bases numbered 5, after V lost 2 bases and J lost 14 bases. DNA for the CDR3: TGTGCCAGCAGCTTATCTGCGGGAGGGCCGTATTTT. Protein sequence: CASSLSAGGPYF.

This chain connects TRBV9 to TRBJ2-3; 10 bases align to TRBD2. The germline V gene encodes CDR1 SGDLS and CDR2 YYNGEE. V lost 3 bases to trimming and J lost 2 bases; unmatched junction nucleotides: 6. CDR3 size: 16 residues. CDR3 nucleotide sequence: TGTGCCAGCAGCGACGGAAGCGGGAGGGACACAGATACGCAGTATTTT. Its protein product is CASSDGSGRDTDTQYF.